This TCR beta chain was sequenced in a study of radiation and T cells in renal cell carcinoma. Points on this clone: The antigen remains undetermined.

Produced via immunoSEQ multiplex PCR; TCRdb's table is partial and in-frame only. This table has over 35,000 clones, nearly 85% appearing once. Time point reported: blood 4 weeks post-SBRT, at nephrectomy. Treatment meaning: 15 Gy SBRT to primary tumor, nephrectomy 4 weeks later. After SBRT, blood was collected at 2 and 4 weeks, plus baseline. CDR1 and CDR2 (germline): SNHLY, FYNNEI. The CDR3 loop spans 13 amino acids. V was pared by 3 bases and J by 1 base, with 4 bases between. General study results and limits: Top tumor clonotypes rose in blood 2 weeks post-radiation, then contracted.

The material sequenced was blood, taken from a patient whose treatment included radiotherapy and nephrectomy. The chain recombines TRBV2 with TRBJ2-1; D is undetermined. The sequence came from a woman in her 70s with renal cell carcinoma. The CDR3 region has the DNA TGTGCCAGCAGTGAGATGTCCTACAATGAGCAGTTCTTC. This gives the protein CASSEMSYNEQFF.